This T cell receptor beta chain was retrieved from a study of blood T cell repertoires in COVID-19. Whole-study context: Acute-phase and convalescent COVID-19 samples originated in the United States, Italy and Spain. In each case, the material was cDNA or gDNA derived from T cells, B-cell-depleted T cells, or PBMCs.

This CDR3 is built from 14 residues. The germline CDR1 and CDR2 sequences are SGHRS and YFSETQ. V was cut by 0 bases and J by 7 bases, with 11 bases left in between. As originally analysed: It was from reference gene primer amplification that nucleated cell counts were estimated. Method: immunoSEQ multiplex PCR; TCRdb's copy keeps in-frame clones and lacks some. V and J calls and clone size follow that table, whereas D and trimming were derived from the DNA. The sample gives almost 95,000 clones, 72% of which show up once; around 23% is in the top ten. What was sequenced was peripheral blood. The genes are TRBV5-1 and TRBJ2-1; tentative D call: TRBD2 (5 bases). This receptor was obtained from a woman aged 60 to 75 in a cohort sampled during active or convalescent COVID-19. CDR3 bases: TGCGCCAGCAGCTTGGGAGGGTTGGGGAATGAGCAGTTCTTC. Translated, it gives CASSLGGLGNEQFF.